Listed here are 16 T cell receptor beta chains from one sample, sequenced in a study of cytomegalovirus exposure and HLA in healthy donors. With 60 Vbeta and 13 Jbeta primers, the PCR was carried out. Repertoires were generated with immunoSEQ multiplex PCR, while TCRdb's copy carries only in-frame clones and drops some. The profile covers some 160,000 clones, with approximately 84% appearing a single time and approximately 2.5% taken by the ten largest. The sample was PBMCs. Source of these receptors: a man aged 25 to 40 in good health and CMV-seropositive.

The genes are TRBV27 and TRBJ2-7; 8 nucleotides align to TRBD1. The germline gives CDR1 MNHEY, CDR2 SMNVEV (reference sequence). Trimming at V came to 5 bases and at J to 6 bases, leaving 6 bases not matched to a gene. The CDR3 covers 13 residues. CDR3 sequence: CASSTLTGVEQYF. The CDR3 DNA follows: TGTGCCAGCAGTACCCTGACAGGGGTCGAGCAGTACTTC.

CDR3 bases: TGCGCCAGCAGCCAAACTCTCCAGGGGGGCGAGCAGTACTTC. It codes for CASSQTLQGGEQYF. This chain joins TRBV4-3 and TRBJ2-7, with D possibly TRBD1 on 7 matching bases. Germline assignment: CDR1 LGHNA and CDR2 YSLEER. The CDR3 spans 14 residues. Between the trimmed V and J ends, which lost 2 bases and 6 bases, there was a span of 14 bases.

The chain has TRBV18 and TRBJ2-5; no reliable D call. Germline values: CDR1 KGHSH, CDR2 LQKENI. The CDR3 spans 13 residues. Trimming took off 2 bases at V and 7 bases at J, with 11 bases between the two ends. CDR3 sequence reads: CASSPTTLGTQYF. The CDR3 DNA follows: TGTGCCAGCTCACCAACGACTTTGGGGACCCAGTACTTC.

This clone has just a few counts. The V and J genes are TRBV6-5 and TRBJ2-2, with D tentatively TRBD2 (5 bases). Per the germline V gene, CDR1 is MNHEY and CDR2 is SVGAGI. This CDR3 has 14 amino acids. V was trimmed by 3 bases and J by 6 bases, leaving 11 bases between them. CDR3 loop: CASSYGESAGELFF. For the CDR3, the DNA is TGTGCCAGCAGTTATGGGGAGTCCGCCGGGGAGCTGTTTTTT.

This clone was recorded once. The rearrangement joins TRBV10-3 to TRBJ2-2; D is undetermined. Trimming pared 3 bases from V and 2 bases from J, leaving 4 bases between. The CDR3 runs to 13 residues. Per germline, CDR1 ENHRY and CDR2 SYGVKD. The CDR3 loop reads CAISDLNTGELFF. DNA for the CDR3: TGTGCCATCAGTGACCTTAACACCGGGGAGCTGTTTTTT.

The V call is TRBV19, the J call TRBJ1-1, with a tentative D call TRBD1 (5 bases). Germline V gene data show CDR1 as LNHDA and CDR2 as SQIVND (reference sequence). The germline V and J ends were trimmed by 3 bases and 1 base, with 9 bases remaining between them. The CDR3 runs 14 residues. CDR3 DNA: TGTGCCAGTAGTATCAGGGTCGAGAACACTGAAGCTTTCTTT. Amino acid sequence: CASSIRVENTEAFF.

The J gene is TRBJ2-3, the V gene TRBV15; D is possibly TRBD2 (6 bases). V was cut by 5 bases and J by 4 bases, with 16 bases left in between. This CDR3 spans 15 amino acids. Germline V gene data show CDR1 as LNHNV and CDR2 as YYDKDF (reference sequence). The CDR3 bases are TGTGCCACCAGCGATCGACTAGTTAAGCCAGATACGCAGTATTTT. Translated: CATSDRLVKPDTQYF.

The CDR3 DNA sequence: TGTGCCCCTGGGCGACTAGCGAGGCCCAGTGATGAGCAGTTCTTC. As protein: CAPGRLARPSDEQFF. The chain joins TRBV6-6 to TRBJ2-1, with 8 bases aligning to TRBD2. The CDR3 length is 15 residues. Germline V gene sequence: CDR1 MNHNY, CDR2 SVGAGI (reference sequence). The ends lost 11 bases at V and 8 bases at J; junction bases unmatched: 17.

The chain carries TRBV12-5 and TRBJ1-4; D may be TRBD1 (6 bases). CDR1 and CDR2 (germline): LGHNT, FRNRAP. The CDR3 has 15 residues. V lost 5 bases and J lost 4, with 14 bases in between. The CDR3 DNA reads as TGTGCTAGTGGTGCCTCAGGGGCGGTTAATGAAAAACTGTTTTTT. Its protein is CASGASGAVNEKLFF.

This chain connects TRBV7-9 to TRBJ2-1; the D is unclear. The CDR3 length is 12 residues. V lost 1 base and J lost 10, with 8 bases in between. Per germline, CDR1 SEHNR and CDR2 FQNEAQ (reference sequence). Here the CDR3 DNA reads TGTGCCAGCAGCTTAGAGGCGCGGGAGCAGTTCTTC. It is translated as CASSLEAREQFF.

This clone came up once. The chain is built from TRBV27 and TRBJ2-7; D may be TRBD2 (6 bases). In germline, CDR1 is MNHEY, CDR2 SMNVEV (reference sequence). The CDR3 totals 15 residues. Trimming removed 4 bases from V and 2 bases from J, with 15 bases in between. CDR3 DNA: TGTGCCAGCAGTTCTCTTGGGGGGAAACCCTACGAGCAGTACTTC. Translating gives CASSSLGGKPYEQYF.

Only one count was recorded for this clone. V usage is TRBV27 and J usage is TRBJ2-7; 11 bases map to TRBD1. The V and J ends lost 6 bases and 5 bases, in that order; junction bases with no gene match: 6. Germline loops: CDR1 MNHEY, CDR2 SMNVEV (reference sequence). This CDR3 is 14 amino acids long. CDR3 in DNA: TGTGCCAGCAGACCGGGACAGGGGGTCCACGAGCAGTACTTC. This codes for CASRPGQGVHEQYF.

The rearrangement joins TRBV7-2 to TRBJ1-3, with TRBD1 identical over 9 bases. The germline CDR1 and CDR2 sequences are SGHTA and FQGNSA. The CDR3 loop spans 14 amino acids. The V segment lost 6 bases and the J segment 4 bases; nucleotides outside the gene matches: 4. CDR3 DNA: TGTGCCAGCAGGTTGACAGGGGGGGGAAACACCATATATTTT. Translating gives CASRLTGGGNTIYF. Based on the CDR3 plus reference TRBV7-2 and TRBJ1-3, the full variable domain is GAGVSQSPSNKVTEKGKDVELRCDPISGHTALYWYRQSLGQGLEFLIYFQGNSAPDKSGLPSDRFSAERTGGSVSTLTIQRTQQEDSAVYLCASRLTGGGNTIYFGEGSWLTVV.

This clone was counted once. The chain is built from TRBV6-1 and TRBJ1-6; D perhaps matches TRBD1 (5 bases). With 1 base removed from V and 7 bases from J, the gap between germline ends came to 8 bases. CDR1 is MNHNS and CDR2 is SASEGT in the germline V gene. This CDR3 is built from 14 residues. The DNA of the CDR3 is TGTGCCAGCAGTGAAGGCCCAGGGAATTCACCCCTCCACTTT. This codes for CASSEGPGNSPLHF.

V and J are TRBV5-4 and TRBJ1-1; D might be TRBD1 (6 bases). The V end lost 2 bases, the J end lost 2 bases, and 13 bases lay between the germline ends. The CDR3 runs 15 residues. Germline lookup yields CDR1 SGHNT and CDR2 YYREEE (reference sequence). The CDR3 sequence: CASSLNQGGNTEAFF. The CDR3 DNA reads as TGTGCCAGCAGCTTAAATCAAGGGGGTAACACTGAAGCTTTCTTT.

CDR3 bases: TGTGCCAGCAGCCAACCGAGGACTAGCGGTATCGATTTGGAGCAGTTCTTC. Its protein is CASSQPRTSGIDLEQFF. This chain connects TRBV4-2 to TRBJ2-1; 10 bases map to TRBD2. V was clipped by 2 bases and J by 10 bases; unmatched bases: 14. CDR1 and CDR2 (germline): LGHNA, YNFKEQ. This CDR3 comprises 17 residues.